The 23 T cell receptor beta chains listed next were all sequenced from one sample in a study of T cell repertoires in cytomegalovirus infection. These TCRs are of unknown antigen specificity. TCRdb re-derived calls from the reads in MiXCR, one entry per CDR3 protein. In the table there are 35,000 or so distinct CDR3 sequences, approximately 52% of which are singletons. The sample here was CD8+ T cells from cultured PBMCs, taken from culture after CMV antigen stimulation. Source of these receptors: a human donor in good health (CMV status not recorded). Some clones in this sample may be carry-over from other donors' samples.

About this clonotype: A read error may account for a junction end that differs from germline. The chain couples TRBV4-1 to TRBJ2-7, with D unresolved. CDR1 is MGHRA and CDR2 is YSYEKL in the germline V gene. This CDR3 contains 14 residues. CDR3 region: CASSYTLGSYEQYF. The CDR3 bases are TGTGCCAGCAGCTACACCCTGGGCTCCTACGAGCAGTACTTC.

This chain connects TRBV7-4 to TRBJ2-5; no definite D call. The V and J ends lost 6 bases and 1 base respectively, with 6 bases between them. The CDR3 sequence is 12 residues long. Germline CDR1 and CDR2: SGHVT and SQSDAQ. CDR3 DNA: TGTGCCAGCAGTGGCGGCCAAGAGACCCAGTACTTC. It is translated as CASSGGQETQYF.

The chain couples TRBV20-1 to TRBJ2-3; unclear D gene. The CDR3 runs to 16 residues. The V end was cut by 3 bases, the J end by 0 bases, with 16 bases between. The germline V gene has CDR1 DFQATT and CDR2 SNEGSKA (reference sequence). This CDR3 reads CSASAPNQFSTDTQYF. CDR3 sequence (DNA): TGCAGTGCTAGTGCGCCGAACCAATTTAGCACAGATACGCAGTATTTT.

This rearrangement joins TRBV4-1 to TRBJ1-1; maybe TRBD1 (6 bases). Trimming cost V 1 base and J 0 bases, with 12 bases left between them. Germline V gives CDR1 MGHRA, CDR2 YSYEKL. The CDR3 has 16 amino acids. The CDR3 nucleotides are TGCGCCAGCAGCCAAGTACCGGGACAAGTGAACACTGAAGCTTTCTTT. It is translated as CASSQVPGQVNTEAFF.

This rearrangement joins TRBV12-5 to TRBJ1-1; no clear D. The V gene's germline CDR1 is LGHNT and CDR2 FRNRAP. V lost 6 bases to trimming and J lost 11 bases, with 13 bases between them. This CDR3 comprises 11 residues. The CDR3 loop is CASGSNDQAFF. The CDR3 coding sequence is TGTGCTAGTGGATCAAATGATCAGGCTTTCTTT.

This clonotype appeared a few times. J is TRBJ2-3 and V is TRBV2; 14 nucleotides match TRBD2. J lost 2 bases, V lost 7 bases, and 14 bases had no gene match. CDR1 SNHLY and CDR2 FYNNEI come from the germline V gene. This CDR3 region has 19 residues. The CDR3 DNA reads as TGTGCCAGCACCCTGACTAGCGGGAGGGCCGATGTCCTCACAGATACGCAGTATTTT. This codes for CASTLTSGRADVLTDTQYF.

This clonotype came up once. The chain has TRBV7-3 and TRBJ1-1; 7 nucleotides match TRBD1. The length of the CDR3 is 14 residues. J lost 8 bases, V lost 5 bases, and 11 bases had no gene match. Germline CDR1 reads SGHTA; CDR2 reads FQGTGA. As DNA, the CDR3 is TGTGCCAGCAGCCACTCGGACAGGAAAGGGGAAGCTTTCTTT. It specifies CASSHSDRKGEAFF. The variable domain in full, with the rest retrieved from reference TRBV7-3 and TRBJ1-1, is GAGVSQTPSNKVTEKGKYVELRCDPISGHTALYWYRQSLGQGPEFLIYFQGTGAADDSGLPNDRFFAVRPEGSVSTLKIQRTERGDSAVYLCASSHSDRKGEAFFGQGTRLTVV.

The V and J genes are TRBV27 and TRBJ1-1, with a weak D call TRBD1 (5 bases). CDR1 is MNHEY, CDR2 SMNVEV, per germline (reference sequence). V was trimmed by 3 bases and J by 1 base, leaving 12 bases between them. This CDR3 region has 15 residues. The CDR3 sequence is CASSFPGRENTEAFF. The CDR3 region has the DNA TGTGCCAGCAGTTTTCCCGGCAGGGAGAACACTGAAGCTTTCTTT.

CDR3 sequence: CASSAGTVYTGELFF. For the CDR3, the DNA is TGTGCCAGCAGTGCCGGGACAGTCTACACCGGGGAGCTGTTTTTT. V is TRBV28 and J is TRBJ2-2, with 7 nucleotides matching TRBD1. V dropped 5 bases and J dropped 3; count of bases not matched to a gene: 6. Germline CDR1 and CDR2: MDHEN and SYDVKM. The length of the CDR3 is 15 residues. The complete variable domain, with remaining parts taken from reference TRBV28 and TRBJ2-2, reads DVKVTQSSRYLVKRTGEKVFLECVQDMDHENMFWYRQDPGLGLRLIYFSYDVKMKEKGDIPEGYSVSREKKERFSLILESASTNQTSMYLCASSAGTVYTGELFFGEGSRLTVL.

This clonotype was counted between two and nine times. The CDR3 sequence is CASSLGTGDSHEKLFF. The DNA for the CDR3 is TGTGCCAGCAGCCTAGGGACAGGGGATTCACATGAAAAACTGTTTTTT. This chain connects TRBV11-3 to TRBJ1-4; TRBD1 agrees at 10 bases. The CDR3 extends over 16 amino acids. Germline lookup yields CDR1 SGHNT and CDR2 YENEEA. The junction had 9 bases not matched to a gene; V was cut back by 5 bases and J by 6 bases.

The chain uses TRBV30 and TRBJ2-3, with D uncertain. The CDR3 loop spans 13 amino acids. Per germline, CDR1 GTSNPN and CDR2 SVGIG (reference sequence). Trimming stripped 1 base from V and 0 bases from J, with 5 bases between. In nucleotides, the CDR3 is TGTGCCTGGAGTGGCGCAAGCACAGATACGCAGTATTTT. As protein: CAWSGASTDTQYF. Based on the CDR3 plus reference TRBV30 and TRBJ2-3, the full variable domain is SQTIHQWPATLVQPVGSPLSLECTVEGTSNPNLYWYRQAAGRGLQLLFYSVGIGQISSEVPQNLSASRPQDRQFILSSKKLLLSDSGFYLCAWSGASTDTQYFGPGTRLTVL.

V usage is TRBV28 and J usage is TRBJ2-3, with a possible D match to TRBD1 (6 bases). The V and J ends lost 6 bases and 2 bases respectively, with 18 bases between them. The CDR3 runs to 16 residues. CDR1 is MDHEN and CDR2 is SYDVKM in the germline V gene. The CDR3 protein is CASSSPQGSNTDTQYF. For the CDR3, the DNA is TGTGCCAGCAGCTCTCCGCAGGGGTCGAACACAGATACGCAGTATTTT.

This chain connects TRBV5-4 to TRBJ2-1; perhaps TRBD1 as D (5 bases). CDR3 length: 15 amino acids. The V gene lost 2 bases and the J gene lost 0 bases, with 9 bases spanning the gap. Germline CDR1 is SGHNT and CDR2 is YYREEE (reference sequence). The CDR3 bases are TGTGCCAGCAGCTTAAGGGGAAACTCCTACAATGAGCAGTTCTTC. It yields the protein CASSLRGNSYNEQFF.

The V call is TRBV13, the J call TRBJ1-6; TRBD1 is a possible D gene (6 bases). Germline loops: CDR1 PRHDT, CDR2 FYEKMQ (reference sequence). The CDR3 sequence is 16 residues long. V dropped 5 bases and J dropped 5 bases, with 16 bases sitting between them. CDR3 sequence: CASSPSRGRNNSPLHF. CDR3 in DNA: TGTGCCAGCAGCCCCTCCCGGGGGCGGAATAATTCACCCCTCCACTTT.

The V gene is TRBV12-3 or TRBV12-4, the J gene TRBJ1-2; 8 nucleotides match TRBD1. The CDR3 has 13 residues. The ends lost 7 bases at V and 6 bases at J; junction bases unmatched: 7. CDR3 residues: CASMGGQGNGYTF. CDR3 in DNA: TGTGCCAGCATGGGAGGACAGGGCAATGGCTACACCTTC.

This chain joins TRBV14 and TRBJ2-7; 7 bases match TRBD1. The germline V gene has CDR1 SGHDN and CDR2 FVKESK. With 4 bases clipped from V and 2 bases from J, the junction kept 8 bases outside the gene matches. This CDR3 is 15 amino acids long. The CDR3 nucleotides read TGTGCCAGCAGCCCTATAGACAGGGACCCCTACGAGCAGTACTTC. Translation: CASSPIDRDPYEQYF.

The chain joins TRBV20-1 to TRBJ2-3, with 11 bases matching TRBD1. Per the germline V gene, CDR1 is DFQATT and CDR2 is SNEGSKA (reference sequence). CDR3 length equals 14 residues. Trimming removed 6 bases from V and 1 base from J; junction bases left unmatched: 3. DNA of the CDR3: TGCAGTGCCTGGGGACAGGGGGGCACAGATACGCAGTATTTT. This sequence encodes CSAWGQGGTDTQYF.

This chain uses TRBV7-9 with TRBJ2-1; 7 bases are a match to TRBD1. The CDR3 is 16 amino acids. CDR1 and CDR2 from the germline V gene are SEHNR and FQNEAQ (reference sequence). J gave up 2 bases and V 5 bases, and 9 bases lay outside the gene matches. For the CDR3, the DNA is TGTGCCAGCAGCGCACCCGGGACAGAAGCCTACAATGAGCAGTTCTTC. It translates to CASSAPGTEAYNEQFF.

This chain links TRBV7-8 with TRBJ1-6; 7 bases align to TRBD1. The germline CDR1 and CDR2 sequences are SGHVS and FQNEAQ. J gave up 0 bases and V 5 bases, and 4 bases lay outside the gene matches. The CDR3 sequence is 16 residues long. The CDR3 region has the DNA TGTGCCAGCAGCGCCGCAGGGGGCTCCTATAATTCACCCCTCCACTTT. Amino acid sequence: CASSAAGGSYNSPLHF.

The chain couples TRBV7-9 to TRBJ1-4; D remains unclear. The CDR3 has 17 residues. Trimming took off 8 bases at V and 3 bases at J, with 22 bases between the two ends. Germline loops: CDR1 SEHNR, CDR2 FQNEAQ (reference sequence). DNA of the CDR3: TGTGCCAGCTCATTGGGAAGGGAGTGGGGAGCTAATGAAAAACTGTTTTTT. The encoded protein is CASSLGREWGANEKLFF.

This clonotype was seen a handful of times. The J gene is TRBJ2-2, the V gene TRBV7-8; unclear D gene. Germline-derived CDR1 and CDR2 are SGHVS and FQNEAQ. The length of the CDR3 is 17 residues. V was trimmed by 0 bases and J by 1 base, leaving 12 bases between them. In nucleotides, the CDR3 is TGTGCCAGCAGCTTAGCCCGAGCATTACTGAACACCGGGGAGCTGTTTTTT. Protein sequence: CASSLARALLNTGELFF.

CDR3 residues: CASSFRDRGQDTQYF. The DNA for the CDR3 is TGTGCCAGCAGCTTCCGGGACAGGGGACAAGATACGCAGTATTTT. J is TRBJ2-3 and V is TRBV5-6; 10 positions agree with TRBD1. V shed 2 bases and J 5 bases; nucleotides not matched to a gene: 5. This CDR3 spans 15 amino acids. The V gene's germline CDR1 is SGHDT and CDR2 YYEEEE.

This clonotype was picked up a small number of times. This sequence joins TRBV7-9 and TRBJ1-6; TRBD1 matches 7 bases. The J segment lost 5 bases and the V segment lost 6 bases, leaving 13 bases of the junction unmatched. Germline values: CDR1 SEHNR, CDR2 FQNEAQ (reference sequence). The CDR3 is 17 amino acids. CDR3 region: CASRLKAGTDNNSPLHF. In DNA, the CDR3 is TGTGCCAGCAGACTGAAGGCCGGGACAGACAATAATTCACCCCTCCACTTT.